Listed below are T cell receptor beta chains from one sample, sequenced in a study of T cell changes during pregnancy in multiple sclerosis. The table came from immunoSEQ multiplex PCR; TCRdb's copy has only in-frame clones and leaves some out. The table has over 70,000 clones, 90% to 95% seen once; the top ten hold 2% to 2.5%. The specimen was peripheral blood, collected in the third trimester of pregnancy. The receptor set was obtained from a female donor with multiple sclerosis, enrolled in a pregnancy study. Each CDR3 is given with its conserved first and last residue. Each record gives: V gene, J gene, D gene, CDR3 DNA, CDR3 protein. A D gene is named only where the DNA matches it firmly.

v_gene: TRBV27; j_gene: TRBJ2-1; d_gene: TRBD2; CDR3nt: TGTGCCAGCAGTTTTGACGGGAGGGCCGGGAATGAGCAGTTCTTC; CDR3aa: CASSFDGRAGNEQFF
v_gene: TRBV14; j_gene: TRBJ2-7; d_gene: TRBD1; CDR3nt: TGTGCCAGCAGCCACACTCCGGGACAGAGGGCATACGAGCAGTACTTC; CDR3aa: CASSHTPGQRAYEQYF
v_gene: TRBV4-3; j_gene: TRBJ2-1; d_gene: .; CDR3nt: TGCGCCAGCAGCCAAGAGTGGGGGAGGAGCTCCTACAATGAGCAGTTCTTC; CDR3aa: CASSQEWGRSSYNEQFF
v_gene: TRBV7-2; j_gene: TRBJ2-3; d_gene: .; CDR3nt: TGTGCCAGCAGCTTAGCGGGAGGACAAACCTTCAGCCAGTATTTT; CDR3aa: CASSLAGGQTFSQYF
v_gene: TRBV27; j_gene: TRBJ1-2; d_gene: .; CDR3nt: TGTGCCAGCAGTCTCCTCCCGCAGGGGAAGGGCTACACCTTC; CDR3aa: CASSLLPQGKGYTF
v_gene: TRBV7-9; j_gene: TRBJ2-7; d_gene: TRBD1; CDR3nt: TGTGCCAGCAGCCGGGGACAGGCCTACGAGCAGTACTTC; CDR3aa: CASSRGQAYEQYF
v_gene: TRBV7-2; j_gene: TRBJ2-7; d_gene: .; CDR3nt: TGTGCCAGCAGCACCCCCGCCGGGGTAGGCGAGCAGTACTTC; CDR3aa: CASSTPAGVGEQYF
v_gene: TRBV6-4; j_gene: TRBJ2-1; d_gene: TRBD2; CDR3nt: TGTGCCAGCAGACAACTAGCGGGAGGGCAAGGTGAGCAGTTCTTC; CDR3aa: CASRQLAGGQGEQFF
v_gene: TRBV4-1; j_gene: TRBJ2-5; d_gene: .; CDR3nt: TGCGCCAGCAGCCAAGATGAGGGAGGAAAGACCCAGTACTTC; CDR3aa: CASSQDEGGKTQYF
v_gene: TRBV29-1; j_gene: TRBJ2-2; d_gene: .; CDR3nt: TGCAGCGTTGAGACACCAGGGCGGGAGCTGTTTTTT; CDR3aa: CSVETPGRELFF
v_gene: TRBV2; j_gene: TRBJ1-1; d_gene: .; CDR3nt: TGTGCCAGCGACAGGCAGGAGGCCCGGGGGGATGCTTTCTTT; CDR3aa: CASDRQEARGDAFF
v_gene: TRBV4-2; j_gene: TRBJ2-4; d_gene: TRBD2; CDR3nt: TGTGCCAGCAGCCGCGGACTAGCGGGAGCAGAGAACATTCAGTACTTC; CDR3aa: CASSRGLAGAENIQYF
v_gene: TRBV18; j_gene: TRBJ1-4; d_gene: .; CDR3nt: TGTGCCAGCTCACCTACAGGGACGGAAAAACTGTTTTTT; CDR3aa: CASSPTGTEKLFF
v_gene: TRBV10-1; j_gene: TRBJ2-3; d_gene: TRBD1; CDR3nt: TGCGCCCCAGTTTCGGACAGGGGGCCAGATACGCAGTATTTT; CDR3aa: CAPVSDRGPDTQYF
v_gene: TRBV7-2; j_gene: TRBJ2-1; d_gene: .; CDR3nt: TGTGCCAGCAGCTTGGGGCTGGTTTGGAATGAGCAGTTCTTC; CDR3aa: CASSLGLVWNEQFF